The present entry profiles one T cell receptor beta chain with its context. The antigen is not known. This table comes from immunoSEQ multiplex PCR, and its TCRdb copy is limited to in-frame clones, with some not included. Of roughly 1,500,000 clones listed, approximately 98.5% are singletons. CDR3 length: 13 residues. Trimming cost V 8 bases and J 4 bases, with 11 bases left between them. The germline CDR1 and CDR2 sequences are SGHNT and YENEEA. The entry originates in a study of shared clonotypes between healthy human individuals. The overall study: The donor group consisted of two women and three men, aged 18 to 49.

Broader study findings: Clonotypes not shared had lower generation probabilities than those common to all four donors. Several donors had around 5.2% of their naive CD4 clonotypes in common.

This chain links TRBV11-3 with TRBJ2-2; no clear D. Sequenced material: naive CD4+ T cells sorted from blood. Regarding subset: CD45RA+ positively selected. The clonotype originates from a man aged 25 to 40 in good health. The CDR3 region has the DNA TGTGCCAGCTCCAAGGGTGGCACCGGGGAGCTGTTTTTT. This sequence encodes CASSKGGTGELFF. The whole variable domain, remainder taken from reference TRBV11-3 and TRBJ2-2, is EAGVVQSPRYKIIEKKQPVAFWCNPISGHNTLYWYLQNLGQGPELLIRYENEEAVDDSQLPKDRFSAERLKGVDSTLKIQPAELGDSAVYLCASSKGGTGELFFGEGSRLTVL.